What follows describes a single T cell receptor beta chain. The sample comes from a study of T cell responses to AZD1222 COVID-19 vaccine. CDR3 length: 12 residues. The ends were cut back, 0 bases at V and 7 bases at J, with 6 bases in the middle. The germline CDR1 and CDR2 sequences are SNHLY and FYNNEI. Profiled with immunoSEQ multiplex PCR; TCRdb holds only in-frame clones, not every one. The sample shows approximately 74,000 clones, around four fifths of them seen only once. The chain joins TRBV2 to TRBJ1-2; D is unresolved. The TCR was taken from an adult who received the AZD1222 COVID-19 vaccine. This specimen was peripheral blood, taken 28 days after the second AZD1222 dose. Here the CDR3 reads CASSEAPRGYTF. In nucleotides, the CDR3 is TGTGCCAGCAGTGAAGCGCCCCGTGGCTACACCTTC.